A single sample is the source of the 5 T cell receptor beta chains below, sequenced in a study of sequential checkpoint blockade in melanoma. Only in-frame clones appear in the TCRdb table, and some are missing; sequencing was by immunoSEQ multiplex PCR. The data show 30,000 to 45,000 clones, 70% to 90% seen once. As for treatment: randomized to nivolumab then ipilimumab (arm A) or the reverse (arm B). The source material was CD8+ T cells sorted from blood (inferred from file names), sampled from a patient given nivolumab and ipilimumab in sequence. The receptor set was obtained from a human donor with melanoma.

The rearrangement links TRBV27 to TRBJ2-2, with a tentative D call TRBD1 (5 bases). Germline V gene data show CDR1 as MNHEY and CDR2 as SMNVEV (reference sequence). The CDR3 runs to 16 residues. V was cut by 1 base and J by 4 bases, with 13 bases left in between. The CDR3 DNA reads as TGTGCCAGCAGTTTATTTGGGGCAGGGTCCACCGGGGAGCTGTTTTTT. Amino acids: CASSLFGAGSTGELFF.

This clone appeared once. The CDR3 reads CASSKAAFLVSYEQYV. Here the CDR3 DNA reads TGTGCCAGCAGCAAAGCAGCGTTTCTCGTCTCCTACGAGCAGTACGTC. This rearrangement joins TRBV21-1 to TRBJ2-7; the table's D gene call, TRBD2, was not cross checked with the DNA. TRBV21-1 is deemed a pseudogene. This CDR3 contains 16 residues.

J is TRBJ2-7 and V is TRBV2, with 7 positions matching TRBD2. This CDR3 comprises 15 residues. Germline CDR1 and CDR2: SNHLY and FYNNEI. V dropped 6 bases and J dropped 2; count of bases not matched to a gene: 10. This CDR3 reads CASRDLAVNTYEQYF. In DNA, the CDR3 is TGTGCCAGCAGGGACCTAGCGGTGAACACCTACGAGCAGTACTTC.

The genes are TRBV27 and TRBJ1-1, with TRBD1 identical over 12 bases. J was trimmed by 6 bases and V by 5 bases; bases with no gene match: 4. CDR1 is MNHEY, CDR2 SMNVEV, per germline (reference sequence). The CDR3 totals 14 residues. CDR3 amino acids: CASSMGQGAPEAFF. The CDR3, as DNA: TGTGCCAGCAGTATGGGACAGGGGGCCCCTGAAGCTTTCTTT.

This clone was seen a handful of times. The chain's CDR3 is CASSELPGGRYEQYF. The CDR3 DNA follows: TGTGCCAGCAGTGAACTCCCGGGAGGGAGATACGAGCAGTACTTC. J is TRBJ2-7 and V is TRBV2, with 8 bases that match TRBD2. From germline, CDR1 is SNHLY and CDR2 FYNNEI. The CDR3 consists of 15 residues. J gave up 4 bases and V 2 bases, and 7 bases lay outside the gene matches. Variable domain in full (rest from reference TRBV2 and TRBJ2-7): EPEVTQTPSHQVTQMGQEVILRCVPISNHLYFYWYRQILGQKVEFLVSFYNNEISEKSEIFDDQFSVERPDGSNFTLKIRSTKLEDSAMYFCASSELPGGRYEQYFGPGTRLTVT.